This TCR beta chain was captured in a study of blood T cells in healthy people across ages. Study-wide background: For every two T cells, template switching captured about one barcoded beta molecule.

The authors ran a second PCR of about 6 to 12 cycles using a sample-barcoded 5' primer and a J-beta primer mix. TCRdb called the 5' RACE reads again in MiXCR, with one record for every CDR3 protein. The sample records approximately 940,000 distinct CDR3 sequences, roughly 52% being singletons. The study's findings and limits: Higher diversity and more naive CD4+ cells were features of long-lived donors, compared to aged donors. A strong correlation between TCR beta diversity and naive T cell percentage was seen. Shifts in expanded clonotypes may have been confounded by donor CMV status, which was unknown.

This clonotype was found a few times. The antigen is not known. The material sequenced was blood. This TCR came from a man between 25 and 39 years old in good health.

In DNA form, the CDR3 reads TGTGCCAGCAGTGCGGCAGTATACAATGAGCAGTTCTTC. Protein product: CASSAAVYNEQFF. The chain employs TRBV2 and TRBJ2-1; D is unclear. From germline, CDR1 is SNHLY and CDR2 FYNNEI. Trimming stripped 4 bases from V and 4 bases from J, with 8 bases between. The CDR3 sequence is 13 residues long.